This T cell receptor beta chain was retrieved from a study of cytomegalovirus exposure and HLA in healthy donors. Amplification used 60 Vbeta primers and 13 Jbeta primers. The protocol was immunoSEQ multiplex PCR, while the TCRdb copy is restricted to in-frame clones and leaves out a portion. The sample includes 65,000 to 100,000 clones, over 60% of them seen just once. Sequences were obtained from PBMCs. This TCR came from a man between 35 and 55 years old in good health and CMV-seronegative.

CDR3 DNA sequence: TGCGCCAGCAGCCAAGTGGAAGTCCCCCTTCGGGGCGAGCAGTACTTC. This gives the protein CASSQVEVPLRGEQYF. J is TRBJ2-7 and V is TRBV4-3, with D possibly TRBD2 on 5 matching bases. Germline CDR1 and CDR2: LGHNA and YSLEER. Trimming removed 1 base from V and 6 bases from J, with 19 bases in between. This CDR3 has 16 residues.